Each of the 18 T cell receptor beta chains below was sequenced from the same sample in a study of cytomegalovirus exposure and HLA in healthy donors. 13 Jbeta primers and 60 Vbeta primers were used for the PCR. Produced via immunoSEQ multiplex PCR; TCRdb's table is partial and in-frame only. Among 110,000 to 150,000 clones listed, 75% to 90% were seen once. Sequencing was performed on PBMCs. The receptor set was obtained from a man aged 40-55 years in good health and CMV-seronegative.

This chain links TRBV5-1 with TRBJ2-3; D is possibly TRBD1 (5 bases). CDR3 size: 15 residues. Germline assignment: CDR1 SGHRS and CDR2 YFSETQ. The V end lost 0 bases, the J end lost 0 bases, and 8 bases lay between the germline ends. The CDR3 protein is CASSLGGPSTDTQYF. CDR3 nucleotides: TGCGCCAGCAGCTTGGGGGGCCCTAGCACAGATACGCAGTATTTT.

This clone was counted a single time. The chain couples TRBV19 to TRBJ1-2; D ambiguous. This CDR3 is 14 amino acids long. Germline V lookup: CDR1 LNHDA, CDR2 SQIVND (reference sequence). V was shortened by 4 bases and J by 2 bases, with 11 bases between the two germline ends. The CDR3 DNA is TGTGCCAGTAGTACGAATAACAGAAACTATGGCTACACCTTC. The encoded protein is CASSTNNRNYGYTF.

The count of this clone is one. The DNA is omitted, as the CDR3 cannot be located on it reliably, and the CDR3 follows TCRdb's listing. The same CDR3 arises from other DNA sequences in this sample as well. The chain carries TRBV12-5 and TRBJ1-6. The CDR3 spans 15 amino acids, including both terminal residues. Germline V gene sequence: CDR1 LGHNT, CDR2 FRNRAP. This CDR3 is CASGLGTGIDSPLHF.

This chain joins TRBV5-4 and TRBJ1-6, with D unclear. Germline loops: CDR1 SGHNT, CDR2 YYREEE (reference sequence). There are 13 residues in the CDR3. Trimming pared 1 base from V and 9 bases from J, leaving 8 bases between. This CDR3 is CASSLSQVSPLHF. For the CDR3, the DNA is TGTGCCAGCAGCTTGAGTCAGGTTTCACCCCTCCACTTT.

The V and J genes are TRBV28 and TRBJ1-2; no reliable D call. The CDR3 runs to 14 residues. The ends were cut back, 3 bases at V and 8 bases at J, with 16 bases in the middle. Germline CDR1 is MDHEN and CDR2 is SYDVKM. The CDR3: CASSFTTALKGYTF. The DNA for the CDR3 is TGTGCCAGCAGTTTCACAACAGCCCTAAAGGGCTACACCTTC.

In its sample, this clone was seen once. This rearrangement joins TRBV5-1 to TRBJ1-3; D is unresolved. The V gene's germline CDR1 is SGHRS and CDR2 YFSETQ. The CDR3 loop spans 15 amino acids. Trimming removed 4 bases from V and 0 bases from J, with 11 bases in between. As DNA, the CDR3 is TGCGCCAGCAGCCCCGCAGCTAGCTCTGGAAACACCATATATTTT. Amino acid sequence: CASSPAASSGNTIYF.

The chain joins TRBV6-6 to TRBJ1-4; D is unclear. The CDR3 loop spans 15 amino acids. Trimming left V 0 bases short and J 6 bases short, with 11 bases between. CDR1 is MNHNY, CDR2 SVGAGI, per germline (reference sequence). Here the CDR3 DNA reads TGTGCCAGCAGTTACTCGGGATCCGGGGATGAAAAACTGTTTTTT. This encodes CASSYSGSGDEKLFF.

The chain joins TRBV7-9 to TRBJ2-7; 12 bases align to TRBD1. Germline lookup yields CDR1 SEHNR and CDR2 FQNEAQ (reference sequence). V trimming: 3 bases; J trimming: 3 bases; junction bases outside the gene matches: 12. The CDR3 contains 18 residues. CDR3 bases: TGTGCCAGCAGCTTCCTCGGGACAGGGGGCCCAAGGAACTACGAGCAGTACTTC. Encoded protein: CASSFLGTGGPRNYEQYF.

The rearrangement joins TRBV7-2 to TRBJ2-1, with 11 bases identical to TRBD2. The germline V gene encodes CDR1 SGHTA and CDR2 FQGNSA. This CDR3 region has 15 residues. Losses at the gene ends were 5 bases for V and 7 bases for J; bases not matched to a gene: 7. CDR3 loop: CASSPRLAGTNEQFF. The CDR3 region has the DNA TGTGCCAGCAGCCCCAGACTAGCGGGGACGAATGAGCAGTTCTTC.

The V and J genes are TRBV27 and TRBJ1-4, with D possibly TRBD1 on 6 matching bases. The CDR3 totals 14 residues. V gave up 5 bases and J gave up 7 bases, with 14 bases separating them. The germline gives CDR1 MNHEY, CDR2 SMNVEV (reference sequence). This CDR3 is CASSPRGRGEKLFF. CDR3 coding DNA: TGTGCCAGCAGTCCCAGGGGCAGAGGTGAAAAACTGTTTTTT.

The chain employs TRBV30 and TRBJ1-5; D uncertain. Germline assignment: CDR1 GTSNPN and CDR2 SVGIG (reference sequence). This CDR3 is built from 13 residues. Trimming removed 0 bases from V and 5 bases from J, with 8 bases in between. The CDR3 bases are TGTGCCTGGAGTGTAGCCGGGGATCAGCCCCAGCATTTT. This sequence encodes CAWSVAGDQPQHF. Filled out from reference TRBV30 and TRBJ1-5, the complete variable domain reads SQTIHQWPATLVQPVGSPLSLECTVEGTSNPNLYWYRQAAGRGLQLLFYSVGIGQISSEVPQNLSASRPQDRQFILSSKKLLLSDSGFYLCAWSVAGDQPQHFGDGTRLSIL.

V and J are TRBV6-1 and TRBJ2-7, with D possibly TRBD1 on 6 matching bases. This CDR3 is 14 amino acids long. V lost 0 bases and J 3 bases, leaving 9 bases between the germline ends. The V gene's germline CDR1 is MNHNS and CDR2 SASEGT. The CDR3 bases are TGTGCCAGCAGTGAAGCTATCAGGGGCTACGAGCAGTACTTC. Amino acids: CASSEAIRGYEQYF.

The genes are TRBV6-5 and TRBJ1-2; 8 bases line up with TRBD1. Germline CDR1 reads MNHEY; CDR2 reads SVGAGI. V trimming: 7 bases; J trimming: 4 bases; junction bases outside the gene matches: 8. This CDR3 region has 14 residues. CDR3 DNA sequence: TGTGCCAGCACCAGGACAGGGAACTTCTATGGCTACACCTTC. This encodes CASTRTGNFYGYTF.

The rearrangement uses TRBV9 and TRBJ2-3; D is undetermined. Germline V gene lookup returns CDR1 SGDLS and CDR2 YYNGEE. The V end was cut by 2 bases, the J end by 9 bases, with 10 bases between. The length of the CDR3 is 12 residues. CDR3 loop: CASSVEVGTQYF. CDR3 nucleotide sequence: TGTGCCAGCAGCGTCGAGGTTGGCACGCAGTATTTT.

The rearrangement joins TRBV15 to TRBJ1-5, with D maybe TRBD1 (6 bases). There are 13 residues in the CDR3. Germline CDR1 LNHNV, CDR2 YYDKDF (reference sequence). Trimming removed 2 bases at V and 4 bases at J, with 6 bases between. DNA for the CDR3: TGTGCCACCAGCAGACAGGGGAATCAGCCCCAGCATTTT. It yields the protein CATSRQGNQPQHF. Drawing the rest from reference TRBV15 and TRBJ1-5, the complete variable domain is DAMVIQNPRYQVTQFGKPVTLSCSQTLNHNVMYWYQQKSSQAPKLLFHYYDKDFNNEADTPDNFQSRRPNTSFCFLDIRSPGLGDTAMYLCATSRQGNQPQHFGDGTRLSIL.

The CDR3 spells CASSLRGRRGPTYEQYF. The DNA for the CDR3 is TGTGCCAGCAGTTTACGGGGTCGTAGGGGGCCAACCTACGAGCAGTACTTC. This chain uses TRBV28 with TRBJ2-7, with 7 bases lining up with TRBD1. The CDR3 has 17 amino acids. V lost 2 bases and J lost 2; bases outside the gene matches: 12. Germline-derived CDR1 and CDR2 are MDHEN and SYDVKM.

V usage is TRBV7-9 and J usage is TRBJ2-7, with 7 bases that match TRBD1. The V gene's germline CDR1 is SEHNR and CDR2 FQNEAQ (reference sequence). J gave up 3 bases and V 5 bases, and 4 bases lay outside the gene matches. The CDR3 loop spans 13 amino acids. The CDR3 protein is CASSQTGFYEQYF. Here the CDR3 DNA reads TGTGCCAGCAGCCAGACAGGGTTCTACGAGCAGTACTTC.

This clone has more than one count but fewer than ten. The V gene is TRBV6-1, the J gene TRBJ1-5, with TRBD1 matching over 8 bases. The junction had 5 bases not matched to a gene; V was cut back by 0 bases and J by 7 bases. Germline V gene sequence: CDR1 MNHNS, CDR2 SASEGT. The CDR3 consists of 15 residues. CDR3 in DNA: TGTGCCAGCAGTGAAGCAGGACAGGGACTGCAGCCCCAGCATTTT. Amino acids: CASSEAGQGLQPQHF.